This section outlines one T cell receptor beta chain sequence together with its context. Antigen: not known. This CDR3 comprises 14 residues. Germline trimming cut 1 base from V and 4 bases from J; bases unmatched to any gene: 0. Germline CDR1 reads LGHNA; CDR2 reads YSLEER. Naive CD8 isolation took CD45RO-negative cells positively selected for CCR7 and excluded terminally differentiated effector memory CD45RA+ cells. Those who donated were healthy HIV-negative adults, with no recent acute infections or vaccinations reported. This entry comes from a study of shared clonotypes between healthy human individuals. Sorted-subset replicate PCRs used 150 to 200 ng of genomic DNA. This amount corresponded to approximately 30,000 T cell genomes. Clones were sequenced by immunoSEQ multiplex PCR, and TCRdb holds only the in-frame ones, with some missing. The sample shows 630,000 or so clones, roughly 98% of them seen only once.

Points from the study as a whole: Relative to memory subsets, naive subsets generally showed larger estimated richness.

Sequencing was done on a sample of naive CD8+ T cells sorted from blood. The V and J genes are TRBV4-3 and TRBJ2-5; TRBD2 matches 10 bases. This sequence originates from a young man in good health. CDR3 protein: CASSQGTSGETQYF. DNA of the CDR3: TGCGCCAGCAGCCAAGGGACTAGCGGAGAGACCCAGTACTTC.